These T cell receptor beta chains were read from a single sample in a study of T cell repertoires in aging, cancer and after chemotherapy. TCRdb re-called the multiplex PCR reads through MiXCR, storing one row per CDR3 protein. The data hold approximately 13,000 distinct CDR3 sequences, with less than 30% observed a single time. The sequenced material came from blood. These receptor sequences come from a human donor in good health. Each CDR3 is given with its conserved first and last residue. The D gene is left open where the match is weak. Only some rows state a clone size, as once, few, many or a class for expanded clones.

j_gene | abundance | d_gene | v_gene | CDR3aa | CDR3nt
TRBJ2-7 | NA | NA | TRBV5-4 | CASSSSYEQYF | TGTGCCAGCAGCTCATCCTACGAGCAGTACTTC
TRBJ1-5 | NA | TRBD1 | TRBV11-2 | CASSLRDSESNQPQHF | TGTGCCAGCAGCCTCCGGGACAGCGAATCCAATCAGCCCCAGCATTTT
TRBJ1-5 | medium-sized | NA | TRBV7-6 | CASSSSRVNQPQHF | TGTGCCAGCAGCTCATCCAGGGTAAATCAGCCCCAGCATTTT
TRBJ1-1 | NA | NA | TRBV2 | CASSLGEQTEAFF | TGTGCCAGCAGTCTGGGGGAGCAGACTGAAGCTTTCTTT
TRBJ2-1 | few | NA | TRBV4-3 | CASSQGLENEQFF | TGTGCCAGCAGCCAAGGGCTCGAAAATGAGCAGTTCTTC
TRBJ2-7 | NA | TRBD2 | TRBV7-2 | CASSSGTSGGFYEQYF | TGTGCCAGCAGCTCTGGGACTAGCGGGGGATTCTACGAGCAGTACTTC
TRBJ1-1 | few | NA | TRBV12-3/TRBV12-4 | CASSSPNRLGSTEAFF | TGTGCCAGCAGTTCGCCTAACAGACTTGGGAGCACTGAAGCTTTCTTT
TRBJ2-3 | medium-sized | TRBD2 | TRBV29-1 | CSVGGGYTDTQYF | TGCAGCGTCGGGGGGGGATACACAGATACGCAGTATTTT
TRBJ2-1 | few | NA | TRBV19 | CASSIDGGGYNEQFF | TGTGCCAGTAGTATAGATGGAGGGGGGTACAATGAGCAGTTCTTC
TRBJ1-6 | medium-sized | TRBD1 | TRBV6-4 | CASTDRVGSPLHF | TGTGCCAGCACGGACAGGGTCGGTTCACCCCTCCACTTT
TRBJ2-2 | NA | NA | TRBV6-2/TRBV6-3 | CASNVLEWAGELFF | TGTGCCAGCAATGTACTAGAATGGGCCGGGGAGCTGTTTTTT
TRBJ1-1 | NA | NA | TRBV28 | CASSLSGTEAFF | TGTGCCAGCAGTTTATCGGGAACTGAAGCTTTCTTT
TRBJ1-1 | few | TRBD1 | TRBV7-9 | CASSVTGVGVTEAFF | TGTGCCAGCAGCGTAACAGGGGTGGGTGTCACTGAAGCTTTCTTT
TRBJ2-2 | medium-sized | NA | TRBV19 | CASSNRLAGTGELFF | TGTGCCAGTAGTAACAGGTTAGCCGGGACCGGGGAGCTGTTTTTT
TRBJ1-2 | NA | NA | TRBV11-2 | CASSLYSSNYGYTF | TGTGCCAGCAGCTTATACAGCAGCAACTATGGCTACACCTTC
TRBJ2-7 | medium-sized | TRBD1 | TRBV6-1 | CASTSGQGYEQYF | TGTGCCTCTACTTCGGGACAGGGGTACGAGCAGTACTTC
TRBJ2-3 | medium-sized | NA | TRBV7-9 | CASSLPGGAGDTQYF | TGTGCCAGCAGCTTACCGGGCGGGGCGGGAGATACGCAGTATTTT
TRBJ1-6 | NA | NA | TRBV4-3 | CASSQELPGYLHF | TGCGCCAGCAGCCAAGAACTTCCTGGTTACCTCCACTTT
TRBJ2-7 | few | NA | TRBV11-2 | CASSLEVTSTYEQYF | TGTGCCAGCAGCTTAGAAGTGACATCAACCTACGAGCAGTACTTC
TRBJ1-4 | NA | TRBD1 | TRBV19 | CATAGQVEKLFF | TGTGCCACCGCCGGACAGGTGGAAAAACTGTTTTTT
TRBJ1-1 | few | NA | TRBV27 | CASRIGGNTEAFF | TGTGCCAGCAGGATCGGGGGGAACACTGAAGCTTTCTTT
TRBJ2-7 | medium-sized | TRBD1 | TRBV7-2 | CASSQNRGRTEQYF | TGTGCCAGCAGCCAAAACAGGGGAAGAACCGAGCAGTACTTC
TRBJ2-3 | few | NA | TRBV28 | CASRMTPLLSTDTQYF | TGTGCCAGCAGAATGACACCCCTCCTTAGCACAGATACGCAGTATTTT
TRBJ1-6 | few | TRBD1 | TRBV5-6 | CASSPTGGNSPLHF | TGTGCCAGCAGCCCCACAGGGGGCAATTCACCCCTCCACTTT
TRBJ2-5 | NA | TRBD1 | TRBV25-1 | CASKSQGVETQYF | TGTGCCAGCAAGAGCCAGGGGGTGGAGACCCAGTACTTC
TRBJ2-3 | NA | NA | TRBV7-3 | CASSRLGDATDTQYF | TGTGCCAGCAGTCGCCTGGGGGACGCCACAGATACGCAGTATTTT
TRBJ2-5 | once | NA | TRBV11-1 | CASSLGLGGAVPETQYF | TGTGCCAGCAGCTTAGGACTTGGGGGGGCCGTTCCAGAGACCCAGTACTTC
TRBJ2-7 | few | TRBD1 | TRBV20-1 | CSSRDRGSYEQYF | TGCAGTTCAAGGGACAGGGGCTCGTACGAGCAGTACTTC
TRBJ2-2 | few | NA | TRBV10-1 | CASSDWGADGELFF | TGCGCCAGCAGTGATTGGGGGGCGGACGGGGAGCTGTTTTTT
TRBJ2-7 | NA | TRBD1 | TRBV28 | CASSSAGQGHFEQYF | TGTGCCAGCAGTTCAGCGGGACAGGGGCACTTCGAGCAGTACTTC
TRBJ2-1 | NA | NA | TRBV20-1 | CSAPRQGSYNEQFF | TGCAGTGCCCCTCGGCAGGGCTCCTACAATGAGCAGTTCTTC
TRBJ2-1 | few | TRBD2 | TRBV18 | CASSPLRGGNNEQFF | TGTGCCAGCTCCCCCCTGCGCGGGGGTAACAATGAGCAGTTCTTC
TRBJ2-2 | NA | TRBD1 | TRBV5-8 | CASSLAGTVNTGELFF | TGTGCCAGCAGCTTAGCCGGGACAGTTAACACCGGGGAGCTGTTTTTT
TRBJ2-2 | once | NA | TRBV21-1 | CASSPDRNTGELFF | TGTGCCAGCAGCCCTGACAGGAACACCGGGGAGCTGTTTTTT
TRBJ2-3 | few | NA | TRBV7-9 | CASSRAEDTDTQYF | TGTGCCAGCAGCCGGGCTGAGGACACAGATACGCAGTATTTT
TRBJ1-5 | NA | NA | TRBV6-6 | CASSMDRRDQPQHF | TGTGCCAGCAGTATGGACAGACGCGATCAGCCCCAGCATTTT
TRBJ1-6 | NA | NA | TRBV5-1 | CASSLAQGGGALHF | TGCGCCAGCAGCTTGGCTCAGGGCGGTGGGGCCCTCCACTTT
TRBJ2-5 | NA | NA | TRBV30 | CAWSTAETQYF | TGTGCCTGGAGCACGGCGGAGACCCAGTACTTC
TRBJ2-7 | NA | TRBD1 | TRBV6-1 | CASSGPGQGAYEQYF | TGTGCCAGCAGTGGACCGGGACAGGGGGCGTACGAGCAGTACTTC
TRBJ2-7 | medium-sized | NA | TRBV20-1 | CSARDLGSSYEQYF | TGCAGTGCTAGAGATTTAGGCAGCTCCTACGAGCAGTACTTC
TRBJ2-5 | NA | TRBD2 | TRBV7-2 | CASSPQGLAGGRETQYF | TGTGCCAGCAGCCCCCAGGGACTAGCGGGGGGGCGGGAGACCCAGTACTTC
TRBJ2-2 | medium-sized | NA | TRBV20-1 | CSARDPQGGDTGELFF | TGCAGTGCTAGAGATCCCCAGGGTGGGGACACCGGGGAGCTGTTTTTT